This is a list of T cell receptor beta chains from one sample in a study of T cells in localized non-small cell lung cancer. Assay used: immunoSEQ multiplex PCR; TCRdb lists only in-frame clones, some missing. Here the sample spans 20,000 to 25,000 clones, more than 70% being singletons. The material was PBMCs, obtained before any cancer treatment. The receptor set was obtained from a woman aged 40-69 years with stage II squamous cell lung carcinoma. The CDR3 runs from the conserved cysteine through the conserved F or W. The D gene is left open where the match is weak. Clone size appears in some rows only: once, few, many, or a class for an expanded clone.

CDR3 DNA | CDR3 protein | J gene | D gene | clone size | V gene
TGTGCCAGTAGTATCCCCGGACTTCCAGGGCTCTACACCTTC | CASSIPGLPGLYTF | TRBJ1-2 | . | . | TRBV19
TGTGCCAGCAGCTACGACCTGGCCACCGGGGAGCTGTTTTTT | CASSYDLATGELFF | TRBJ2-2 | . | . | TRBV5-4
TGTGCCAGCAGCCAAGATCCTGGACAGGGGGTCCACGAGCAGTACTTC | CASSQDPGQGVHEQYF | TRBJ2-7 | TRBD1 | . | TRBV4-2
TGTGCCAGCAGCTCCGGCGCAGGCTCTGGAAACACCATATATTTT | CASSSGAGSGNTIYF | TRBJ1-3 | . | . | TRBV7-6
TGTGCCAGCAGTTTCCACGGACAGTACCAAGAGACCCAGTACTTC | CASSFHGQYQETQYF | TRBJ2-5 | . | . | TRBV27
TGTGCCAGCAGCTTCGCTAGCGGGAACTACAATGAGCAGTTCTTC | CASSFASGNYNEQFF | TRBJ2-1 | TRBD2 | once | TRBV7-9
TGCAGCGCCCTTCGGGACACCCAAGAGACCCAGTACTTC | CSALRDTQETQYF | TRBJ2-5 | . | . | TRBV29-1
TGCGCCAGCAGCCCACGGGGAGGTGGGGTCAATCAGCCCCAGCATTTT | CASSPRGGGVNQPQHF | TRBJ1-5 | . | few | TRBV4-1
TGTGCCGGCAGCCTAGGTGGCGCACAGGGAAACACCATATATTTT | CAGSLGGAQGNTIYF | TRBJ1-3 | . | . | TRBV28
TGTGCCAGCGCCTCATCGGGCCGCCACGAGCAGTACTTC | CASASSGRHEQYF | TRBJ2-7 | . | . | TRBV7-2
TGCGCCAGCAGCTTGGGTGGAGGGGCAGAGACCCAGTACTTC | CASSLGGGAETQYF | TRBJ2-5 | . | . | TRBV5-1
TGTGCCAGCAGTTTGGCTAGCGGCACCTACTACGAGCAGTACTTC | CASSLASGTYYEQYF | TRBJ2-7 | TRBD2 | . | TRBV27
TGTGCCAGCAGTTTACGGACCTGGGAGGGCAATCAGCCCCAGCATTTT | CASSLRTWEGNQPQHF | TRBJ1-5 | . | once | TRBV28
TGTGCCAGCAGTGATATGCAGGAGGGGGGCTATGGCTACACCTTC | CASSDMQEGGYGYTF | TRBJ1-2 | . | . | TRBV6-1
TGTGCCAGCAGAGAGGAGACCCAGTACTTC | CASREETQYF | TRBJ2-5 | . | once | TRBV2
TGCGCCAGCAGCCCGGGTAGCGGGAAGGGGGAGCAGTACTTC | CASSPGSGKGEQYF | TRBJ2-7 | TRBD2 | once | TRBV5-1
TGTGCCAGCAGCTCCGCTCCAGGCGGGACTAGCACAGATACGCAGTATTTT | CASSSAPGGTSTDTQYF | TRBJ2-3 | . | . | TRBV7-3
TGTGCCAGCAGTGAAAAGGAGTTCTATGGCTACACCTTC | CASSEKEFYGYTF | TRBJ1-2 | . | . | TRBV6-1